The clone carrying this T cell receptor (beta chain) showed up just a few times. This CDR3 has 19 amino acids. Trimming removed 1 base at V and 2 bases at J, with 20 bases between. Germline V gives CDR1 SGHVS, CDR2 FQNEAQ. TCRdb reprocessed the 5' RACE reads with MiXCR, giving one entry per CDR3 protein. The sample lists 120,000 to 150,000 distinct CDR3 sequences, 15% to 20% occurring once. The data originate from a study of T-cell memory formation after mild COVID-19. Looking at the study overall: Most TCR clusters belonged to a single donor.

The sequenced material came from PBMCs or a T cell subset sorted from them (not recorded which). This clonotype originated in an adult woman who had mild COVID-19 (a few samples of this study predate the infection). Cell type and time point are not known. The chain joins TRBV7-8 to TRBJ2-2; D might be TRBD1 or TRBD2, each matching 6 bases. The CDR3 DNA is TGTGCCAGCAGCTTAGGGTCTCACCTAGGGGGGAATAACACCGGGGAGCTGTTTTTT. It encodes CASSLGSHLGGNNTGELFF.